A single sample is the source of the 32 T cell receptor beta chains below, sequenced in a study of blood T cell repertoires in COVID-19. Clones were read by immunoSEQ multiplex PCR, and TCRdb kept only the in-frame ones, dropping some. Of more than 80,000 clones listed, under 90% are singletons. The sample consisted of peripheral blood. Receptor source: a woman in her sixties with acute or convalescent COVID-19.

The V call is TRBV5-1, the J call TRBJ2-7, with a weak D call TRBD2 (6 bases). The germline V gene has CDR1 SGHRS and CDR2 YFSETQ. The CDR3 loop spans 16 amino acids. V shed 2 bases and J shed 3 bases, with 18 bases lying between them. The CDR3 DNA follows: TGCGCCAGCAGCTTTCCCCCCGGAGGGGCAAGCTACGAGCAGTACTTC. Translating it yields CASSFPPGGASYEQYF.

The rearrangement links TRBV5-4 to TRBJ2-1, with TRBD2 matching over 10 bases. Looked up from germline, CDR1 is SGHNT and CDR2 is YYREEE (reference sequence). The V gene end was trimmed by 4 bases and the J gene end by 4 bases; junction bases not matched to a gene: 11. The CDR3 is made up of 17 amino acids. Here the CDR3 DNA reads TGTGCCAGCAGCCCCGGGGGAGGACTAGCGGAATACAATGAGCAGTTCTTC. It specifies CASSPGGGLAEYNEQFF.

This clone occurred once. The chain couples TRBV9 to TRBJ2-1, with D maybe TRBD2 (5 bases). The germline V gene encodes CDR1 SGDLS and CDR2 YYNGEE. V gave up 0 bases and J gave up 0 bases, with 13 bases separating them. The CDR3 sequence is 17 residues long. As DNA, the CDR3 is TGTGCCAGCAGCGTAGATGGCGGGTCGAGCTCCTACAATGAGCAGTTCTTC. Amino acid sequence: CASSVDGGSSSYNEQFF. Complete variable domain (other parts from reference TRBV9 and TRBJ2-1): DSGVTQTPKHLITATGQRVTLRCSPRSGDLSVYWYQQSLDQGLQFLIQYYNGEERAKGNILERFSAQQFPDLHSELNLSSLELGDSALYFCASSVDGGSSSYNEQFFGPGTRLTVL.

DNA for the CDR3: TGCGCCAGCAGCTACGCCGCGAGTGCTAACTCCTACGAGCAGTACTTC. Protein product: CASSYAASANSYEQYF. The rearrangement links TRBV5-1 to TRBJ2-7; D gene ambiguous. The CDR3 spans 16 residues. Trimming removed 3 bases at V and 0 bases at J, with 16 bases between. CDR1 is SGHRS and CDR2 is YFSETQ in the germline V gene.

This rearrangement joins TRBV4-2 to TRBJ2-1; D unresolved. The CDR3 is 16 residues long. Trimming left V 5 bases short and J 0 bases short, with 14 bases between. Germline V gene data show CDR1 as LGHNA and CDR2 as YNFKEQ. The CDR3 region has the DNA TGTGCCAGCAGCTCCCCTAGAGGTCTCTCCTACAATGAGCAGTTCTTC. Encoded protein: CASSSPRGLSYNEQFF.

The chain is built from TRBV9 and TRBJ2-2; TRBD2 matches at 12 bases. The CDR3 loop spans 16 amino acids. Trimming at V came to 4 bases and at J to 1 base, leaving 2 bases not matched to a gene. CDR1 is SGDLS, CDR2 YYNGEE, per germline. The CDR3 bases are TGTGCCAGCAGCCAGGGACTAGCGGGGAACACCGGGGAGCTGTTTTTT. It specifies CASSQGLAGNTGELFF.

This rearrangement joins TRBV5-1 to TRBJ1-1; D may be TRBD1 (5 bases). Trimming removed 2 bases at V and 4 bases at J, with 12 bases between. CDR1 and CDR2 (germline): SGHRS, YFSETQ. CDR3 length equals 14 residues. The DNA for the CDR3 is TGCGCCAGCAGCTTCAAAGGGGAGGGCACTGAAGCTTTCTTT. This gives the protein CASSFKGEGTEAFF.

Written as DNA, the CDR3 is TGTGCCAGCAGCCAAAATACAGATGAAAAACTGTTTTTT. This sequence encodes CASSQNTDEKLFF. The chain has TRBV14 and TRBJ1-4; no clear D gene. This CDR3 contains 13 residues. V lost 2 bases, J lost 6 bases, and 7 bases lay in between. Germline CDR1 SGHDN, CDR2 FVKESK.

The rearrangement uses TRBV3-1 (or the pseudogene TRBV3-2) and TRBJ1-5; D remains unclear. Trimming removed 1 base at V and 6 bases at J, with 7 bases between. The CDR3 runs to 13 residues. Germline V gene data show CDR1 as LGHDT and CDR2 as YNNKEL (reference sequence). The CDR3 DNA reads as TGTGCCAGCAGCCAAGGGAGGGTTCAGCCCCAGCATTTT. Residues: CASSQGRVQPQHF.

This clone was counted only a few times. The chain employs TRBV2 and TRBJ1-5, with no clear D. This CDR3 is 15 amino acids long. V lost 2 bases and J lost 6, with 14 bases in between. The V gene's germline CDR1 is SNHLY and CDR2 FYNNEI. CDR3: CASSESGNSGQPQHF. The CDR3 region has the DNA TGTGCCAGCAGTGAATCCGGGAACTCCGGTCAGCCCCAGCATTTT.

The DNA for the CDR3 is TGCGCCAGCAGCTCCGACGGAGCTAGCTATGGCTACACCTTC. Translation: CASSSDGASYGYTF. V usage is TRBV5-1 and J usage is TRBJ1-2; no definite D call. This CDR3 spans 14 amino acids. V lost 3 bases and J lost 4, with 13 bases in between. Germline V CDR1 and CDR2: SGHRS, YFSETQ.

The table lists this clone with a count of one. The genes are TRBV5-1 and TRBJ1-1; TRBD1 might be the D (6 bases). CDR3 length: 15 amino acids. Germline V gives CDR1 SGHRS, CDR2 YFSETQ. Trimming cost V 0 bases and J 2 bases, with 11 bases left between them. The CDR3 loop is CASSLDGGGNTEAFF. The CDR3 DNA follows: TGCGCCAGCAGCTTGGATGGCGGGGGCAACACTGAAGCTTTCTTT.

The rearrangement uses TRBV7-9 and TRBJ1-2; 9 positions agree with TRBD1. The length of the CDR3 is 15 residues. V was pared by 5 bases and J by 2 bases, with 6 bases of the junction left unmatched. Germline V lookup: CDR1 SEHNR, CDR2 FQNEAQ (reference sequence). The CDR3 loop reads CASSLGGTGNYGYTF. The CDR3 nucleotides are TGTGCCAGCAGCCTAGGGGGGACAGGGAACTATGGCTACACCTTC.

In nucleotides, the CDR3 is TGCGCCAGCAGCCAGATACCGGGACAGGGGAAAACCTACGAGCAGTACTTC. Translation: CASSQIPGQGKTYEQYF. This chain uses TRBV4-1 with TRBJ2-7, with 10 bases fitting TRBD1. CDR1 is MGHRA and CDR2 is YSYEKL in the germline V gene. J was trimmed by 2 bases and V by 3 bases; bases with no gene match: 10. The CDR3 covers 17 residues.

The chain uses TRBV25-1 and TRBJ1-1, with D possibly matching TRBD1 (5 bases). V gave up 3 bases and J gave up 5 bases, with 10 bases separating them. Germline-derived CDR1 and CDR2 are MGHDK and SYGVNS. This CDR3 is built from 13 residues. The CDR3 region is CASSDRGRTEAFF. In DNA form, the CDR3 reads TGTGCCAGCAGTGATCGGGGGAGGACTGAAGCTTTCTTT. Full variable domain (missing parts from reference TRBV25-1 and TRBJ1-1): EADIYQTPRYLVIGTGKKITLECSQTMGHDKMYWYQQDPGMELHLIHYSYGVNSTEKGDLSSESTVSRIRTEHFPLTLESARPSHTSQYLCASSDRGRTEAFFGQGTRLTVV.

The rearrangement links TRBV14 to TRBJ2-1, with 11 bases aligning to TRBD2. The CDR3 spans 17 residues. V trimming: 1 base; J trimming: 2 bases; junction bases outside the gene matches: 4. Per germline, CDR1 SGHDN and CDR2 FVKESK. The CDR3 spells CASSQAGTSGAYNEQFF. As DNA, the CDR3 is TGTGCCAGCAGCCAAGCGGGGACTAGCGGAGCCTACAATGAGCAGTTCTTC.

As regards this clone: Relative to the germline gene, one junction end is altered; a read error may explain this. This chain connects TRBV12-5 to TRBJ2-7; 8 nucleotides line up with TRBD1. Germline lookup yields CDR1 LGHNT and CDR2 FRNRAP. This CDR3 comprises 16 residues. The CDR3 DNA reads TGTGCTAGTGGTTTGGGCCGAGGACAGGGCTCCAACGAGCAGTACTTC. It translates to CASGLGRGQGSNEQYF.

The J gene is TRBJ1-1, the V gene TRBV3-1 (or the pseudogene TRBV3-2), with 7 bases matching TRBD1. The CDR3 is made up of 12 amino acids. Unmatched junction bases numbered 3, after V lost 4 bases and J lost 7 bases. CDR1 LGHDT and CDR2 YNNKEL come from the germline V gene (reference sequence). The CDR3 coding sequence is TGTGCCAGCAGCCCAAGGGACAGTGAAGCTTTCTTT. Translated, it gives CASSPRDSEAFF.

V gene TRBV5-1 combines with J gene TRBJ1-1; the match to TRBD1 covers 8 bases. Looked up from germline, CDR1 is SGHRS and CDR2 is YFSETQ. This CDR3 has 16 amino acids. V lost 4 bases and J lost 3; bases outside the gene matches: 11. The CDR3 spells CASSPGYRGLDTEAFF. The DNA for the CDR3 is TGCGCCAGCAGCCCGGGGTACAGGGGGTTGGACACTGAAGCTTTCTTT.

The chain couples TRBV28 to TRBJ2-7, with 9 nucleotides matching TRBD2. The CDR3 runs 14 residues. Per the germline V gene, CDR1 is MDHEN and CDR2 is SYDVKM. With 6 bases clipped from V and 2 bases from J, the junction kept 5 bases outside the gene matches. The CDR3 here is CASSIAGEAYEQYF. The DNA of the CDR3 is TGTGCCAGCAGCATAGCGGGAGAGGCCTACGAGCAGTACTTC.

The gene calls are TRBV6-6 and TRBJ2-5, with 8 bases fitting TRBD2. Germline lookup yields CDR1 MNHNY and CDR2 SVGAGI (reference sequence). The CDR3 length is 16 residues. Unmatched junction bases numbered 8, after V lost 0 bases and J lost 5 bases. The CDR3 loop is CASSYSPGGEGETQYF. The CDR3 region has the DNA TGTGCCAGCAGTTACTCACCCGGGGGGGAGGGGGAGACCCAGTACTTC.

The V call is TRBV19, the J call TRBJ1-1, with D possibly TRBD1 on 6 matching bases. CDR3 length: 16 residues. With 5 bases removed from V and 0 bases from J, the gap between germline ends came to 16 bases. CDR1 LNHDA and CDR2 SQIVND come from the germline V gene (reference sequence). CDR3 sequence (DNA): TGTGCCAGTAGTCCCCGGACAGTTACCTTGAACACTGAAGCTTTCTTT. Amino acids: CASSPRTVTLNTEAFF.

V is TRBV2 and J is TRBJ2-7, with 8 bases fitting TRBD1. This CDR3 comprises 12 residues. Germline values: CDR1 SNHLY, CDR2 FYNNEI. The ends lost 8 bases at V and 2 bases at J; junction bases unmatched: 2. The CDR3 DNA follows: TGTGCCAGCGGGGACAGGCCCTACGAGCAGTACTTC. Translation gives CASGDRPYEQYF.

The rearrangement links TRBV3-1 (or the pseudogene TRBV3-2) to TRBJ1-1, with D perhaps TRBD1 (5 bases). CDR1 is LGHDT and CDR2 is YNNKEL in the germline V gene (reference sequence). CDR3 size: 14 residues. Trimming removed 4 bases at V and 5 bases at J, with 14 bases between. This CDR3 is CASSRRGVGTEAFF. Here the CDR3 DNA reads TGTGCCAGCAGCCGGCGGGGGGTTGGGACTGAAGCTTTCTTT.

The rearrangement joins TRBV29-1 to TRBJ1-5; 8 bases map to TRBD1. The germline CDR1 and CDR2 sequences are SQVTM and ANQGSEA. Trimming took 4 bases from V and 5 from J; bases not matched to a gene: 1. This CDR3 comprises 12 residues. This CDR3 is CSVAGGDQPQHF. CDR3 nucleotide sequence: TGCAGCGTTGCAGGGGGCGATCAGCCCCAGCATTTT.

This sequence joins TRBV7-6 and TRBJ2-1; 12 bases fit TRBD2. J was trimmed by 0 bases and V by 2 bases; bases with no gene match: 2. In germline, CDR1 is SGHVS, CDR2 FNYEAQ. CDR3 length equals 17 residues. CDR3 protein: CASSLLAGGRSYNEQFF. For the CDR3, the DNA is TGTGCCAGCAGCTTACTAGCGGGAGGGCGCTCCTACAATGAGCAGTTCTTC.

The V gene is TRBV30, the J gene TRBJ2-6; 7 nucleotides align to TRBD1. The CDR3 is 17 amino acids. V lost 0 bases, J lost 0 bases, and 5 bases stayed unmatched. CDR1 GTSNPN and CDR2 SVGIG come from the germline V gene (reference sequence). This CDR3 reads CAWSVRSGGSGANVLTF. In DNA, the CDR3 is TGTGCCTGGAGTGTACGTTCAGGGGGCTCTGGGGCCAACGTCCTGACTTTC.

This chain links TRBV28 with TRBJ2-5; 8 nucleotides agree with TRBD1. J gave up 5 bases and V 7 bases, and 9 bases lay outside the gene matches. The CDR3 length is 14 residues. Per germline, CDR1 MDHEN and CDR2 SYDVKM. For the CDR3, the DNA is TGTGCCAGCACCACCAACAGGGGGATCGAGACCCAGTACTTC. Protein product: CASTTNRGIETQYF.

V is TRBV28 and J is TRBJ2-1; possibly TRBD2 for D (5 bases). Trimming cost V 1 base and J 9 bases, with 7 bases left between them. The CDR3 contains 12 residues. CDR1 is MDHEN, CDR2 SYDVKM, per germline. The CDR3 region has the DNA TGTGCCAGCAGTTTATCTAGCACTGAGCAGTTCTTC. It specifies CASSLSSTEQFF. The whole variable domain, filled in from reference TRBV28 and TRBJ2-1, reads DVKVTQSSRYLVKRTGEKVFLECVQDMDHENMFWYRQDPGLGLRLIYFSYDVKMKEKGDIPEGYSVSREKKERFSLILESASTNQTSMYLCASSLSSTEQFFGPGTRLTVL.

This clone was detected once. This chain links TRBV7-2 with TRBJ2-7; TRBD1 agrees at 7 bases. The CDR3 is 15 amino acids. With V trimmed by 3 bases and J by 2 bases, 7 bases remained unmatched. Germline lookup yields CDR1 SGHTA and CDR2 FQGNSA. The CDR3 loop is CASSFTNRGAYEQYF. The CDR3 region has the DNA TGTGCCAGCAGCTTTACTAACAGGGGTGCCTACGAGCAGTACTTC.

The chain has TRBV19 and TRBJ1-1; D perhaps matches TRBD1 (5 bases). Per germline, CDR1 LNHDA and CDR2 SQIVND (reference sequence). V shed 4 bases and J shed 0 bases, with 15 bases lying between them. CDR3 length: 16 residues. In DNA, the CDR3 is TGTGCCAGTAGTAATCCAGGGTCGTTAATGAACACTGAAGCTTTCTTT. Translating it yields CASSNPGSLMNTEAFF.

The genes are TRBV5-1 and TRBJ2-7, with 10 bases fitting TRBD1. Germline loops: CDR1 SGHRS, CDR2 YFSETQ. After removal of 3 bases from V and 1 base from J, the junction contained 1 base not matched to a gene. The CDR3 is made up of 14 amino acids. CDR3 nucleotide sequence: TGCGCCAGCAGCTCGGGACAGGGGTCCTACGAGCAGTACTTC. Its protein product is CASSSGQGSYEQYF. Supplemented by reference TRBV5-1 and TRBJ2-7, the full variable domain reads KAGVTQTPRYLIKTRGQQVTLSCSPISGHRSVSWYQQTPGQGLQFLFEYFSETQRNKGNFPGRFSGRQFSNSRSEMNVSTLELGDSALYLCASSSGQGSYEQYFGPGTRLTVT.